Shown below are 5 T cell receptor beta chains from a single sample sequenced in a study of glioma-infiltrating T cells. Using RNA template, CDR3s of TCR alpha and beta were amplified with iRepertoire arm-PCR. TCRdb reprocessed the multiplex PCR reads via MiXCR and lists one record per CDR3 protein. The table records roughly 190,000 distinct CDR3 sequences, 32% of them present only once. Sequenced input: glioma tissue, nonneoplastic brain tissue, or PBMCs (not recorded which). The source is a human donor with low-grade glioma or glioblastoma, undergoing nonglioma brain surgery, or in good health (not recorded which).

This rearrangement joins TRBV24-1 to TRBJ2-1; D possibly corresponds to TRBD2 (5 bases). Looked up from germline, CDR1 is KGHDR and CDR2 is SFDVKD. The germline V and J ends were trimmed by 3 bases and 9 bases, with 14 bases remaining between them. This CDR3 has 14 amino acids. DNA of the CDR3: TGTGCCACCAGTGATGCGAATAGGGAGAGTGAGCAGTTCTTC. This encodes CATSDANRESEQFF.

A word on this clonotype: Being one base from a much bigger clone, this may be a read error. CDR3 in DNA: TGTGCCAGCAGTCTTGGACAGGCAACTGGAAACACCATATATTTT. Translation: CASSLGQATGNTIYF. This rearrangement joins TRBV3-1 to TRBJ1-3; 7 bases agree with TRBD1. This CDR3 comprises 15 residues. Per germline, CDR1 LGHDT and CDR2 YNNKEL (reference sequence). Germline trimming cut 6 bases from V and 2 bases from J; bases unmatched to any gene: 7.

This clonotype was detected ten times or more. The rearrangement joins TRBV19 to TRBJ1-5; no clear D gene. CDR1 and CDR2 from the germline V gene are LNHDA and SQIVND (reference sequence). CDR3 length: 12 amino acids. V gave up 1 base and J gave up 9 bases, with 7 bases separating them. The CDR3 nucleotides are TGTGCCAGTAGTATAGTGGGAGGGCCCCAGCATTTT. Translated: CASSIVGGPQHF. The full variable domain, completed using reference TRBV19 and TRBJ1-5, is DGGITQSPKYLFRKEGQNVTLSCEQNLNHDAMYWYRQDPGQGLRLIYYSQIVNDFQKGDIAEGYSVSREKKESFPLTVTSAQKNPTAFYLCASSIVGGPQHFGDGTRLSIL.

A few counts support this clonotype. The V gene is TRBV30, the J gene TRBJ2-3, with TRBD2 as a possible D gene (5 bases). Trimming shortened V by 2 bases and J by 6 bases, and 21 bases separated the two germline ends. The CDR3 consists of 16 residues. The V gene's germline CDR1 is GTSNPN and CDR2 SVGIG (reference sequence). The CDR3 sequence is CAWSKRHPLQRDTQYF. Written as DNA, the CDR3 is TGTGCCTGGAGTAAAAGACACCCCTTACAGCGGGATACGCAGTATTTT.

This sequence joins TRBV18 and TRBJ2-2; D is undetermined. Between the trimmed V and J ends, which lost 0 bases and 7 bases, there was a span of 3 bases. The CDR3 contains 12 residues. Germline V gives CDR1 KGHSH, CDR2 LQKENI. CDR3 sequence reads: CASSPPGGELFF. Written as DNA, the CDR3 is TGTGCCAGCTCACCACCCGGCGGGGAGCTGTTTTTT.